Here is one T cell receptor beta chain with its context. Method: immunoSEQ multiplex PCR; TCRdb's copy keeps in-frame clones and lacks some. The sample lists approximately 73,000 clones, about nine tenths occurring once. The sample comes from a study of technical replicates of blood from a few donors. Germline CDR1 reads SGHVS; CDR2 reads FQNEAQ. CDR3 length equals 13 residues. Deletions cut 5 bases from V and 3 bases from J, with 9 bases between. This chain connects TRBV7-8 to TRBJ2-3; no definite D call. The TCR sequence derives from a human donor in good health. The sequenced material came from T cells isolated from PBMCs. Written as DNA, the CDR3 is TGTGCCAGCAGCCTACTGTGGACAGATACGCAGTATTTT. Residues: CASSLLWTDTQYF.